This T cell receptor (beta chain) was sequenced during a study of T-cell reconstitution after alpha-beta-depleted transplantation in children. Preparation of the TCRbeta library used unique molecular identifiers. TCRdb called the PCR reads again in MiXCR, with one record for every CDR3 protein. The table shows 200,000 to 300,000 distinct CDR3 sequences, with 9.5% to 15% occurring only once. This clonotype has at least ten counts. The TCR was taken from a human donor who donated a stem cell graft to a child with acute lymphoblastic leukemia. Sequenced material: PBMCs from the stem cell graft donor, taken from the stem cell graft.

CDR3 bases: TGCGCCAGCAGCCCCCGGCAGGGAGGGACTGAAGCTTTCTTT. This gives the protein CASSPRQGGTEAFF. The chain employs TRBV5-1 and TRBJ1-1; weak D call: TRBD1 (5 bases). The CDR3 contains 14 residues. Germline V CDR1 and CDR2: SGHRS, YFSETQ. V dropped 4 bases and J dropped 5 bases, with 15 bases sitting between them.